This T cell receptor (beta chain) was profiled in a study of a mutant IDH1 vaccine in newly diagnosed glioma. Time point defined: baseline, week 1 (first vaccination visit). As for treatment: pre-vaccination baseline after standard-of-care therapy. Some clones are missing from TCRdb's copy, which holds only in-frame ones; the method was immunoSEQ multiplex PCR. Here the sample spans 70,000 to 95,000 clones, roughly 87% being singletons. Trimming stripped 0 bases from V and 3 bases from J, with 14 bases between. This CDR3 has 16 amino acids. Germline CDR1 reads MNHEY; CDR2 reads SVGAGI. V is TRBV6-5 and J is TRBJ2-5; TRBD2 might be the D (6 bases). The clonotype was recovered from a man aged 40-55 years with glioma. Some clones in this sample may be carry-over from other donors' samples. This specimen consisted of PBMCs, obtained from a glioma patient treated with radiotherapy, temozolomide or both. CDR3 region: CASSYSEGTGEETQYF. For the CDR3, the DNA is TGTGCCAGCAGTTACTCTGAGGGGACGGGGGAAGAGACCCAGTACTTC.